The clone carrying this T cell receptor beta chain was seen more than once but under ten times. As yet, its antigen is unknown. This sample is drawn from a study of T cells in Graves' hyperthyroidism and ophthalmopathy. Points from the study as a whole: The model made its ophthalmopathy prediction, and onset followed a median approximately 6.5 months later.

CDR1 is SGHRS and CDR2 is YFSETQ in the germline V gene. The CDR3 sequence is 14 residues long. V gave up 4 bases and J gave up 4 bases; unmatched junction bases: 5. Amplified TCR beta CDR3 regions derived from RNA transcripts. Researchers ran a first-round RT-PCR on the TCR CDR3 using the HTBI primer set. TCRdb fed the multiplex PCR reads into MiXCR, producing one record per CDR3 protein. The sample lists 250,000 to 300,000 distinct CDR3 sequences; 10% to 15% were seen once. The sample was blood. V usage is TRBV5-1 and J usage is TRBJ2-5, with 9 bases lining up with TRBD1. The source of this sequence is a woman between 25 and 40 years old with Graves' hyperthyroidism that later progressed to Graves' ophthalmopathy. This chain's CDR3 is CASSGDRAGETQYF. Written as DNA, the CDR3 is TGCGCCAGCAGCGGGGACAGGGCGGGAGAGACCCAGTACTTC.